This T cell receptor beta chain is from a study of OX40 agonist ivuxolimab in advanced cancers. CDR1 and CDR2 from the germline V gene are SGDLS and YYNGEE. The CDR3 is made up of 16 amino acids. Unmatched junction bases numbered 7, after V lost 0 bases and J lost 5 bases. This clone was counted a few times. The assay was immunoSEQ multiplex PCR, and TCRdb's table has in-frame clones only and misses some. The table has roughly 70,000 clones, roughly 87% seen once. V is TRBV9 and J is TRBJ2-2; 7 nucleotides match TRBD1. Here the sequenced sample was CD4+ or CD8+ T cells sorted from blood, taken in a trial of the OX40 agonist ivuxolimab. This TCR derives from an adult with an advanced solid tumor such as melanoma, head and neck, liver or kidney cancer. Here the CDR3 DNA reads TGTGCCAGCAGCGTAGCGACAGGGATACGAACCGGGGAGCTGTTTTTT. Its translation is CASSVATGIRTGELFF.